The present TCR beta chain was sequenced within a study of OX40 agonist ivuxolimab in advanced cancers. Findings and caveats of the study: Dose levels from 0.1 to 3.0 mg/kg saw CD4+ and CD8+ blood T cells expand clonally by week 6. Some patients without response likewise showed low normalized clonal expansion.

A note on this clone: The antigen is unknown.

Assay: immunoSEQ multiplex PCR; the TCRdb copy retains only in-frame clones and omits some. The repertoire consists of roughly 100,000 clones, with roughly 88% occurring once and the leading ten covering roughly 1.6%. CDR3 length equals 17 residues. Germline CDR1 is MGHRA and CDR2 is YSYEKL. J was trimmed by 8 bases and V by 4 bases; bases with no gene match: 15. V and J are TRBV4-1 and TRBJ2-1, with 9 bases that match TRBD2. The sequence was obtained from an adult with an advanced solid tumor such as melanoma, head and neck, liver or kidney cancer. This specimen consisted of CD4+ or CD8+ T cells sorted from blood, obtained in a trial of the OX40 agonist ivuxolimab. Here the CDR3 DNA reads TGCGCCAGCAGCCCCCTGCGGGCTAGCGGGGTGGGGTATGAGCAGTTCTTC. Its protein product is CASSPLRASGVGYEQFF.